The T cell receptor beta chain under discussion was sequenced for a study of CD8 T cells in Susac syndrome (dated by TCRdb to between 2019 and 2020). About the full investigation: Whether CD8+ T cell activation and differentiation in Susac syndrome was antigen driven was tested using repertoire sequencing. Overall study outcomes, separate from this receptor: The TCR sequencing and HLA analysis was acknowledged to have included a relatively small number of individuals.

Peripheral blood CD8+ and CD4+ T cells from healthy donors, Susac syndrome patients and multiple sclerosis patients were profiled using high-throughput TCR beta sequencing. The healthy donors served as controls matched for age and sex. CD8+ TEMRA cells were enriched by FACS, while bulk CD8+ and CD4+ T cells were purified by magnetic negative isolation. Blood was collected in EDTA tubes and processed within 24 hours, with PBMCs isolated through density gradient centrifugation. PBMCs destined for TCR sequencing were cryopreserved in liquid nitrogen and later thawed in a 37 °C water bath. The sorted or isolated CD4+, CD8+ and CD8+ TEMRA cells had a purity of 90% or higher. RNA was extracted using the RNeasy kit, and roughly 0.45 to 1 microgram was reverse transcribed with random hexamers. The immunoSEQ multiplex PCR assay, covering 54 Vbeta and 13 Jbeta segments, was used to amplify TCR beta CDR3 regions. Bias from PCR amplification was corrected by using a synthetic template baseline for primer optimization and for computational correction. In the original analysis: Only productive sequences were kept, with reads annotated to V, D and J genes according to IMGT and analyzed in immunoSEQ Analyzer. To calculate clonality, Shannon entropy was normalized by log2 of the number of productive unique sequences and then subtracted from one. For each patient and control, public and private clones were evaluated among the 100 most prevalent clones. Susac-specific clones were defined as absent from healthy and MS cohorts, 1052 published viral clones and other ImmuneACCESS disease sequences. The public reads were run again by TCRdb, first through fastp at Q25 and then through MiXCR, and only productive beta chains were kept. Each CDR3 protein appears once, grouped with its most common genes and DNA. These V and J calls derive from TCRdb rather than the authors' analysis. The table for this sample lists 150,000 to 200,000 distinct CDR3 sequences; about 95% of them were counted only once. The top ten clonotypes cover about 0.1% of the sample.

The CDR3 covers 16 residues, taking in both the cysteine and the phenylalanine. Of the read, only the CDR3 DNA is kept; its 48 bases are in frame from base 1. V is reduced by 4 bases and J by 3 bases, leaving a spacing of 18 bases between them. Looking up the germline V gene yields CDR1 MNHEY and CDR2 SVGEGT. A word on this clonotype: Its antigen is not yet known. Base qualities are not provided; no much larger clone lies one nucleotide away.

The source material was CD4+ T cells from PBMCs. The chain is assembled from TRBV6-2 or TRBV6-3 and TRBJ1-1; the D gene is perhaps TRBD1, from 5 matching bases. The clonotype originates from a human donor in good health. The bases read TGTGCCAGCAGTTTCGTTCTGACAGCGATCCACACTGAAGCTTTCTTT. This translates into CASSFVLTAIHTEAFF.